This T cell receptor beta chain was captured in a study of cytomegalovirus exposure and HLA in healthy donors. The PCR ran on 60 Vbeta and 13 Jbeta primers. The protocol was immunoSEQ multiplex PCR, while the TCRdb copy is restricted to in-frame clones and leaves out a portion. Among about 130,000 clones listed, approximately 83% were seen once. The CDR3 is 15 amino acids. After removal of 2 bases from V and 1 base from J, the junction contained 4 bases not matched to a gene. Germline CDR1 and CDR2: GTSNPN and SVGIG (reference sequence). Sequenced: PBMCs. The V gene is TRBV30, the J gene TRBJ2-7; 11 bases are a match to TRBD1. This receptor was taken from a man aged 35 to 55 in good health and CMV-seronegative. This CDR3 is CAWSKDRGQSYEQYF. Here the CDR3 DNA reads TGTGCCTGGAGTAAGGACAGGGGGCAATCCTACGAGCAGTACTTC.